The 14 T cell receptor beta chains reported below all come from one sample, sequenced in a study of blood T cell repertoires in COVID-19. Repertoires were generated with immunoSEQ multiplex PCR, while TCRdb's copy carries only in-frame clones and drops some. Of about 140,000 clones listed, more than 70% are singletons. Sequenced sample: peripheral blood. These receptors all stem from a human donor in a cohort sampled during active COVID-19.

The chain joins TRBV6-1 to TRBJ2-1, with D possibly matching TRBD2 (6 bases). The V end was cut by 3 bases, the J end by 2 bases, with 14 bases between. Germline values: CDR1 MNHNS, CDR2 SASEGT. The CDR3 has 16 residues. Here the CDR3 reads CASSDGEVRTYNEQFF. DNA of the CDR3: TGTGCCAGCAGTGATGGGGAGGTTAGGACCTACAATGAGCAGTTCTTC.

This sequence joins TRBV7-9 and TRBJ1-4, with D uncertain. CDR1 and CDR2 (germline): SEHNR, FQNEAQ (reference sequence). This CDR3 comprises 16 residues. Trimming took off 5 bases at V and 4 bases at J, with 17 bases between the two ends. DNA of the CDR3: TGTGCCAGCAGCCTGACCGAGGGCCTCGTTAATGAAAAACTGTTTTTT. Translated: CASSLTEGLVNEKLFF.

The chain uses TRBV2 and TRBJ2-5; a weak D match, TRBD2 (6 bases). Germline V gene data show CDR1 as SNHLY and CDR2 as FYNNEI. V was shortened by 1 base and J by 2 bases, with 11 bases between the two germline ends. The CDR3 loop spans 15 amino acids. CDR3 protein: CASSEGPLAQETQYF. In DNA form, the CDR3 reads TGTGCCAGCAGTGAAGGTCCACTAGCACAAGAGACCCAGTACTTC.

This chain joins TRBV5-6 and TRBJ1-2; no clear D gene. Germline V gene sequence: CDR1 SGHDT, CDR2 YYEEEE. V was shortened by 0 bases and J by 4 bases, with 7 bases between the two germline ends. The CDR3 runs 13 residues. This chain's CDR3 is CASSLDGVYGYTF. CDR3 DNA sequence: TGTGCCAGCAGCTTGGACGGAGTCTATGGCTACACCTTC.

This chain uses TRBV4-1 with TRBJ1-6, with 9 positions matching TRBD1. V shed 2 bases, J shed 13 bases, and the junction held 21 bases outside the gene matches. This CDR3 is built from 19 residues. Looked up from germline, CDR1 is MGHRA and CDR2 is YSYEKL. The CDR3 protein is CASSQYSPSTGTGIVPLHF. The CDR3, as DNA: TGCGCCAGCAGCCAATACTCACCATCAACCGGGACAGGGATAGTTCCCCTCCACTTT.

The rearrangement links TRBV7-2 to TRBJ1-6; D is possibly TRBD1 (6 bases). Looked up from germline, CDR1 is SGHTA and CDR2 is FQGNSA. V lost 1 base to trimming and J lost 7 bases, with 8 bases between them. This CDR3 comprises 14 residues. The CDR3 reads CASSLGTVNSPLHF. CDR3 sequence (DNA): TGTGCCAGCAGCTTAGGGACAGTAAATTCACCCCTCCACTTT. The full variable domain, with the rest looked up from reference TRBV7-2 and TRBJ1-6, is GAGVSQSPSNKVTEKGKDVELRCDPISGHTALYWYRQSLGQGLEFLIYFQGNSAPDKSGLPSDRFSAERTGGSVSTLTIQRTQQEDSAVYLCASSLGTVNSPLHFGNGTRLTVT.

This chain uses TRBV6-2 or TRBV6-3 with TRBJ2-7; no definite D call. CDR3 length: 13 residues. V lost 6 bases, J lost 2 bases, and 11 bases lay in between. The V gene's germline CDR1 is MNHEY and CDR2 SVGEGT. The CDR3 sequence is CASSPVRPYEQYF. The CDR3 DNA is TGTGCCAGCAGCCCCGTCAGGCCCTACGAGCAGTACTTC.

The rearrangement joins TRBV30 to TRBJ1-6, with 7 positions matching TRBD1. The CDR3 is 13 amino acids. J gave up 4 bases and V 8 bases, and 5 bases lay outside the gene matches. Germline V gene lookup returns CDR1 GTSNPN and CDR2 SVGIG (reference sequence). CDR3 coding DNA: TGTGCCGTACAGGGGAGGTATAATTCACCCCTCCACTTT. Its protein product is CAVQGRYNSPLHF.

The gene calls are TRBV5-1 and TRBJ2-5; D is possibly TRBD2 (5 bases). Per the germline V gene, CDR1 is SGHRS and CDR2 is YFSETQ. V was cut by 5 bases and J by 4 bases, with 9 bases left in between. CDR3 length: 12 residues. As DNA, the CDR3 is TGCGCCAGCAGACGGGAATCAGAGACCCAGTACTTC. Its translation is CASRRESETQYF.

The chain joins TRBV7-2 to TRBJ2-1; maybe TRBD2 (5 bases). The germline V gene encodes CDR1 SGHTA and CDR2 FQGNSA. The CDR3 is 15 residues long. The V end lost 5 bases, the J end lost 2 bases, and 13 bases lay between the germline ends. CDR3 sequence reads: CASSPDYHPYNEQFF. In nucleotides, the CDR3 is TGTGCCAGCAGCCCAGACTACCACCCCTACAATGAGCAGTTCTTC.

The chain joins TRBV6-5 to TRBJ2-5; TRBD1 matches 11 bases. CDR1 MNHEY and CDR2 SVGAGI come from the germline V gene. The CDR3 has 15 amino acids. Trimming removed 4 bases from V and 5 bases from J; junction bases left unmatched: 6. CDR3 amino acids: CASSFRTGGLETQYF. The DNA of the CDR3 is TGTGCCAGCAGTTTCCGGACAGGGGGCCTGGAGACCCAGTACTTC.

The chain joins TRBV3-1 (or the pseudogene TRBV3-2) to TRBJ2-1, with TRBD2 matching over 12 bases. This CDR3 is 14 amino acids long. Per germline, CDR1 LGHDT and CDR2 YNNKEL (reference sequence). J was trimmed by 8 bases and V by 3 bases; bases with no gene match: 2. The CDR3 reads CASSQLAGGHEQFF. The DNA for the CDR3 is TGTGCCAGCAGCCAGCTAGCGGGGGGGCATGAGCAGTTCTTC.

CDR3 sequence reads: CASSQDPPGQAHEQYF. The CDR3 DNA sequence: TGTGCCAGCAGCCAAGATCCCCCTGGACAGGCCCACGAGCAGTACTTC. The gene calls are TRBV4-2 and TRBJ2-7; 7 nucleotides agree with TRBD1. There are 16 residues in the CDR3. Germline CDR1 LGHNA, CDR2 YNFKEQ. The V and J ends lost 0 bases and 5 bases, in that order; junction bases with no gene match: 10.

V usage is TRBV2 and J usage is TRBJ1-2; 7 positions match TRBD1. The CDR3 loop spans 14 amino acids. V trimming: 2 bases; J trimming: 2 bases; junction bases outside the gene matches: 2. CDR1 and CDR2 from the germline V gene are SNHLY and FYNNEI. For the CDR3, the DNA is TGTGCCAGCAGTGAATCGGGACAGAACTATGGCTACACCTTC. Protein: CASSESGQNYGYTF.